A selection of T cell receptor beta chains follows, all from one sample in a study of blood T cell repertoires in COVID-19. This table comes from immunoSEQ multiplex PCR, and its TCRdb copy is limited to in-frame clones, with some not included. The sample lists approximately 110,000 clones; over 80% were seen once. The sequencing input was peripheral blood. Receptors were obtained from a woman aged 55-70 years with acute or convalescent COVID-19. The CDR3 runs from the conserved cysteine through the conserved F or W. The order of the fields is V gene, J gene, D gene, clone size, CDR3 protein, CDR3 DNA. A D gene is named only where the DNA matches it firmly. For some rows the clone size is stated as once, few or many, or as a class when expanded; others skip it.

v_gene: TRBV6-5; j_gene: TRBJ1-2; d_gene: TRBD1; abundance: NA; CDR3aa: CASTRTGGDYGYTF; CDR3nt: TGTGCCAGCACTCGGACAGGGGGGGACTATGGCTACACCTTC
v_gene: TRBV19; j_gene: TRBJ2-2; d_gene: TRBD1; abundance: NA; CDR3aa: CASSIRLPGQGFGELFF; CDR3nt: TGTGCCAGTAGTATCCGCCTACCGGGACAGGGGTTCGGGGAGCTGTTTTTT
v_gene: TRBV29-1; j_gene: TRBJ2-7; d_gene: TRBD1; abundance: NA; CDR3aa: CSARSGQGANEQYF; CDR3nt: TGCAGCGCCAGGTCGGGACAGGGAGCCAACGAGCAGTACTTC
v_gene: TRBV6-5; j_gene: TRBJ1-5; d_gene: NA; abundance: NA; CDR3aa: CASSFQTDISNQPQHF; CDR3nt: TGTGCCAGCAGTTTTCAGACAGACATTAGCAATCAGCCCCAGCATTTT
v_gene: TRBV7-3; j_gene: TRBJ2-5; d_gene: TRBD2; abundance: NA; CDR3aa: CASSLSSGETQYF; CDR3nt: TGTGCCAGCAGCTTATCTAGCGGGGAGACCCAGTACTTC
v_gene: TRBV30; j_gene: TRBJ2-1; d_gene: TRBD2; abundance: NA; CDR3aa: CAWESGTNNEQFF; CDR3nt: TGTGCCTGGGAGTCCGGGACTAACAATGAGCAGTTCTTC
v_gene: TRBV12-5; j_gene: TRBJ2-2; d_gene: NA; abundance: few; CDR3aa: CASGLGSGTGELFF; CDR3nt: TGTGCTAGTGGTTTAGGCTCGGGTACCGGGGAGCTGTTTTTT
v_gene: TRBV19; j_gene: TRBJ2-7; d_gene: NA; abundance: NA; CDR3aa: CASSNTGGTYEQYF; CDR3nt: TGTGCCAGTAGCAACACCGGGGGAACCTACGAGCAGTACTTC
v_gene: TRBV18; j_gene: TRBJ1-2; d_gene: NA; abundance: NA; CDR3aa: CASSPPSTAPYGYTF; CDR3nt: TGTGCCAGCTCACCACCTTCGACAGCCCCCTATGGCTACACCTTC
v_gene: TRBV2; j_gene: TRBJ1-5; d_gene: NA; abundance: NA; CDR3aa: CASSVLNGPQHF; CDR3nt: TGTGCCAGCAGCGTTCTTAACGGGCCCCAGCATTTT
v_gene: TRBV5-1; j_gene: TRBJ2-3; d_gene: TRBD2; abundance: NA; CDR3aa: CASSFTSGGATDTQYF; CDR3nt: TGCGCCAGCAGCTTCACAAGCGGGGGGGCTACAGATACGCAGTATTTT
v_gene: TRBV7-9; j_gene: TRBJ1-2; d_gene: NA; abundance: NA; CDR3aa: CASSLDGGFGYTF; CDR3nt: TGTGCCAGCAGCTTAGACGGCGGCTTTGGCTACACCTTC
v_gene: TRBV28; j_gene: TRBJ1-5; d_gene: TRBD1; abundance: NA; CDR3aa: CASSLGGGQGNQPQHF; CDR3nt: TGTGCCAGCAGTCTGGGGGGAGGACAGGGCAATCAGCCCCAGCATTTT
v_gene: TRBV4-3; j_gene: TRBJ1-6; d_gene: NA; abundance: NA; CDR3aa: CASSLDSLNSPLHF; CDR3nt: TGCGCCAGCAGTTTAGACAGCCTTAATTCACCCCTCCACTTT
v_gene: TRBV10-3; j_gene: TRBJ2-5; d_gene: TRBD1; abundance: NA; CDR3aa: CAIRDGGQGARETQYF; CDR3nt: TGTGCCATCAGGGATGGAGGACAGGGGGCTAGAGAGACCCAGTACTTC
v_gene: TRBV13; j_gene: TRBJ2-5; d_gene: NA; abundance: NA; CDR3aa: CASSASSRGGTTQYF; CDR3nt: TGTGCCAGCAGCGCCTCTTCTAGGGGCGGGACGACCCAGTACTTC
v_gene: TRBV6-2/TRBV6-3; j_gene: TRBJ1-5; d_gene: TRBD1; abundance: NA; CDR3aa: CASSYGTAGNQPQHF; CDR3nt: TGTGCCAGCAGTTACGGGACAGCGGGCAATCAGCCCCAGCATTTT
v_gene: TRBV6-6; j_gene: TRBJ1-4; d_gene: NA; abundance: few; CDR3aa: CASRGTTGMGEKLFF; CDR3nt: TGTGCCAGCAGGGGGACTACAGGGATGGGTGAAAAACTGTTTTTT
v_gene: TRBV3-1/TRBV3-2; j_gene: TRBJ2-5; d_gene: NA; abundance: NA; CDR3aa: CASSLRGTETQYF; CDR3nt: TGTGCCAGCAGCCTCAGGGGCACGGAGACCCAGTACTTC
v_gene: TRBV7-9; j_gene: TRBJ2-2; d_gene: NA; abundance: few; CDR3aa: CASSLGGDTGELFF; CDR3nt: TGTGCCAGCAGCTTAGGCGGTGACACCGGGGAGCTGTTTTTT
v_gene: TRBV5-1; j_gene: TRBJ2-5; d_gene: TRBD2; abundance: NA; CDR3aa: CASRRGATQETQYF; CDR3nt: TGCGCCAGCAGGCGGGGGGCTACACAAGAGACCCAGTACTTC
v_gene: TRBV3-1/TRBV3-2; j_gene: TRBJ1-1; d_gene: NA; abundance: NA; CDR3aa: CASRGGNTEAFF; CDR3nt: TGTGCCAGCAGGGGGGGGAACACTGAAGCTTTCTTT
v_gene: TRBV6-5; j_gene: TRBJ2-7; d_gene: TRBD2; abundance: NA; CDR3aa: CATTAMGGSYEQYF; CDR3nt: TGTGCCACCACCGCGATGGGCGGGAGCTACGAGCAGTACTTC
v_gene: TRBV28; j_gene: TRBJ1-2; d_gene: NA; abundance: few; CDR3aa: CASKGDPIYGYTF; CDR3nt: TGTGCCAGCAAGGGGGACCCAATCTATGGCTACACCTTC
v_gene: TRBV28; j_gene: TRBJ2-5; d_gene: NA; abundance: NA; CDR3aa: CASSLSGGEETQYF; CDR3nt: TGTGCCAGCAGTTTAAGCGGAGGCGAGGAGACCCAGTACTTC
v_gene: TRBV28; j_gene: TRBJ1-4; d_gene: NA; abundance: NA; CDR3aa: CASSSYGATNEKLFF; CDR3nt: TGTGCCAGCAGTTCCTACGGTGCAACTAATGAAAAACTGTTTTTT
v_gene: TRBV27; j_gene: TRBJ2-2; d_gene: TRBD1; abundance: NA; CDR3aa: CASSNRDRGINTGELFF; CDR3nt: TGTGCCAGCAGTAACCGGGACAGGGGGATAAACACCGGGGAGCTGTTTTTT
v_gene: TRBV5-6; j_gene: TRBJ1-2; d_gene: NA; abundance: NA; CDR3aa: CASSLGSVGGGYTF; CDR3nt: TGTGCCAGCAGCTTGGGCAGTGTCGGAGGAGGCTACACCTTC
v_gene: TRBV10-2; j_gene: TRBJ1-2; d_gene: NA; abundance: NA; CDR3aa: CASSDWEIGGYTF; CDR3nt: TGCGCCAGCAGTGATTGGGAGATCGGTGGCTACACCTTC
v_gene: TRBV19; j_gene: TRBJ1-6; d_gene: NA; abundance: NA; CDR3aa: CASSKGLNSPLHF; CDR3nt: TGTGCCAGTAGCAAGGGGCTAAATTCACCCCTCCACTTT